The clone carrying this T cell receptor (beta chain) appeared a few times. Its antigen is not known. Over several immunoSEQ plates, each subset's genomic DNA was distributed in even portions. Using immunoSEQ multiplex PCR, the repertoire was profiled, and TCRdb retains in-frame clones only, with some absent. In the table there are around 700,000 clones, around three quarters of which are singletons. This sample was included in a study of shared clonotypes between healthy human individuals. Study as a whole: Every donor yielded three CD4 naive, three CD4 memory, two CD8 naive and one CD8 memory plate.

General study results and limits: Relative to their counterparts shared across all four donors, non-shared clonotypes exhibited diminished generation probabilities. Exclusively blood specimens were collected; tissue repertoires likely differ.

The CDR3 is 14 residues long. The V and J ends lost 2 bases and 3 bases, in that order; junction bases with no gene match: 3. Germline V gene data show CDR1 as SGHDT and CDR2 as YYEEEE. Input material: memory CD4+ T cells sorted from blood. The sample's subset: CD45RA-negative fraction. This chain uses TRBV5-6 with TRBJ2-7; 9 positions match TRBD2. This TCR was recovered from a woman in her twenties or thirties in good health. The chain's CDR3 is CASSLVSGSYEQYF. In DNA form, the CDR3 reads TGTGCCAGCAGCTTAGTTAGCGGGAGCTACGAGCAGTACTTC.